This entry features one T cell receptor (beta chain) sequence. A few counts support this clone. Its antigen is unknown. No base quality information exists; no much larger clone differs at one position. This record belongs to a study of blood T cell repertoires in COVID-19 (dated by TCRdb to the early 2020s). Regarding the research as a whole: Samples from collaborators originated in the United States, Italy and Spain and spanned both the acute and convalescent phases of COVID-19. The prospective study material was composed of cDNA or gDNA derived from T cells, B-cell-depleted T cells, or PBMCs. Subjects who had been exposed to COVID-19, were actively infected with it, or had recovered from it provided the deeply sampled blood TCRbeta repertoires that made up the dataset. The repertoires were released in a freely available public database intended as a resource for research on the immune response to SARS-CoV-2. The samples were drawn from the first 160 participants of the ongoing ImmuneRACE study and from 1,254 subjects provided by 6 global collaborators. A de-identified subject ID, COVID-19 status, age in years and sex were almost always included in the sample metadata. HLA class I and class II types, where available, came from metadata supplied by the sample provider rather than from assay-based typing. Findings and caveats that apply to the study as a whole: The amount of clinical and demographic metadata varied by source and participant and was provided uncurated.

Each collaborating institution followed its own protocols to collect whole blood in K2EDTA tubes. Collaborator samples were shipped for TCRbeta analysis as frozen whole blood, isolated PBMCs, or DNA extracted from either sample type. The immunoSEQ Assay, a bias-controlled multiplex PCR, was used to amplify TCRbeta CDR3 regions from genomic DNA. The source study handled its data this way. The number of nucleated cells in each sample was estimated from the amplification of reference gene primers within the assay. Sequence reads were collapsed and filtered to measure the absolute abundance of every unique TCRbeta CDR3 rearrangement. For each sample, productive Simpson clonality was calculated as the square root of Simpson's diversity index across productive rearrangements. What TCRdb holds here is the immuneACCESS table cut down to in-frame rearrangements. Part of the clones is not present; checked against another copy, under half of the missing clones reflect an unresolved V gene, and the others are unexplained. V and J calls and clone size are as listed in that table; D and trimming were resolved from the DNA. Present in this sample are some 150,000 clones, roughly four fifths of which were seen just once. The top ten hold 4.5% to 5% of the sample.

This receptor was taken from an elderly woman with active or convalescent COVID-19. The sample comprised peripheral blood.

The nucleotide sequence is given as TGCGCCAGCAGCCCTGACAGCATGAACACTGAAGCTTTCTTT. It encodes CASSPDSMNTEAFF. Recombination connected TRBV5-1 to TRBJ1-1; the D segment could be TRBD1, given 5 matching bases. The CDR3 measures 14 amino acids from cysteine to phenylalanine. Solely the CDR3 DNA is kept, with 42 bases framed from the first base. V loses 4 bases of germline sequence and J loses 0 bases, and the interval between the two ends is 10 bases. Taken from the germline V gene, the CDR1 and CDR2 loops are SGHRS and YFSETQ.